The clone carrying this TCR beta chain has just one count. Its cognate antigen is unknown. TCRdb keeps only in-frame clones here, not all; method: immunoSEQ multiplex PCR. The sample lists about 120,000 clones, approximately 85% seen once, with less than 10% in the top ten. Germline CDR1 reads SGHVS; CDR2 reads FNYEAQ. The CDR3 loop spans 15 amino acids. Trimming took 5 bases from V and 0 from J, leaving 8 bases between them. This entry is derived from a study of T cell responses to AZD1222 COVID-19 vaccine. Broader study findings: There were mostly white British donors and more females than males, and clonal diversity was possibly underestimated. Two doses of AZD1222 preceded a rise in Spike-specific TCR breadth and depth. Unmutated variant regions are reportedly the target of nearly half of TCRs that are spike-specific.

The sample here was peripheral blood, taken on day 0 of AZD1222 vaccination. The clonotype was recovered from an adult in good health. The chain links TRBV7-6 to TRBJ2-6, with D perhaps TRBD1 (5 bases). The CDR3 coding sequence is TGTGCCAGCAGCACGACAGTCTCTGGGGCCAACGTCCTGACTTTC. It encodes CASSTTVSGANVLTF.